This TCR beta chain was profiled in a study of blood T cell repertoires in COVID-19 (dated by TCRdb to 2018 to 2020). Regarding the study in general: The collaborator samples originated in the United States, Italy and Spain and spanned the acute and convalescent phases of COVID-19. The prospective study material was composed of cDNA or gDNA derived from T cells, B-cell-depleted T cells, or PBMCs. Where HLA class I and class II types were available, the types were taken from metadata supplied by the sample provider, not from assay-based typing. Deeply sampled blood TCRbeta repertoires from subjects exposed to, actively infected with, or recovered from COVID-19 were included in the dataset. The sample metadata nearly always contained a de-identified subject ID, COVID-19 status, age in years and sex. The samples were drawn from two sources: the first 160 participants of the ongoing ImmuneRACE study, and fewer than 1,500 subjects contributed by 6 global collaborators. The repertoires were released in a freely available public database meant as a resource for research on the immune response to SARS-CoV-2. Paper-wide results and their limitations: The amount of clinical and demographic metadata varied by source and participant and was provided uncurated.

To note about this clone: Its antigen specificity is not known. No much larger clone exists at a distance of one base, and base qualities are not known.

TCRbeta CDR3 regions were amplified from genomic DNA using the immunoSEQ Assay, a bias-controlled multiplex PCR. In the paper's pipeline: Nucleated cell counts per sample were estimated from amplification of reference gene primers within the assay. To quantify the absolute abundance of each unique TCRbeta CDR3 rearrangement, sequence reads were collapsed and filtered. For each sample, productive Simpson clonality was calculated as the square root of Simpson's diversity index over productive rearrangements. Drawn from immuneACCESS, this table holds only the in-frame rearrangements with V and J called that TCRdb kept. Clones are partly lost; checked studies trace under half to an unresolved V gene and leave the rest unexplained. The V and J calls and the clone size are those of that table, but D and trimming were determined from the DNA. The sample profile shows about 290,000 clones; roughly 89% of them were found once. The ten largest account for less than 3% of the sample.

The collaborating institutions used their own protocols to collect whole blood in K2EDTA tubes. For TCRbeta analysis, collaborators shipped samples as frozen whole blood, isolated PBMCs, or DNA extracted from either of those sample types. V is cut by 1 base and J by 6 bases, and the space between the germline ends is 16 bases. CDR1 and CDR2 are read off the germline V gene as LGHNA and YSLEER. Counted from cysteine to phenylalanine, this CDR3 has 15 amino acids. This entry keeps only the CDR3 DNA: 45 bases, framed from base 1. The rearrangement joined TRBV4-3 to TRBJ2-7; the D segment could be TRBD2, given 5 matching bases. The sample taken for sequencing was peripheral blood. This TCR derives from a woman in her twenties or thirties with active or convalescent COVID-19. In nucleotide form, the sequence is TGCGCCAGCAGCCAAGTTTCCCCCCCTCGGGGCGAGCAGTACTTC. This gives the protein CASSQVSPPRGEQYF.